The rows below give T cell receptor beta chains drawn from one sample of a study of metastatic and nonmetastatic thyroid tumors. Via MiXCR, TCRdb re-called the PCR reads. The sample contains 46,000 or so clones, roughly 16% of which appear only once. Sequencing was carried out using blood. The receptors derive from a female donor with papillary thyroid cancer or a benign thyroid nodule (not recorded which). Some clones in this sample may be carry-over from other donors' samples. The CDR3 runs from the conserved cysteine through the conserved F or W. A D gene is named only where the DNA matches it firmly. A row's size may be missing; if present it is once, few, many or a size class.

j_call: TRBJ2-2; d_call: TRBD1; clone_size: NA; v_call: TRBV5-1; cdr3_aa: CASSLGTGKARELFF; cdr3_nt: TGCGCCAGCAGCTTAGGGACAGGGAAAGCACGGGAGCTGTTTTTT
j_call: TRBJ2-6; d_call: NA; clone_size: NA; v_call: TRBV30; cdr3_aa: CAWKGTGANVLTF; cdr3_nt: TGTGCCTGGAAGGGAACCGGGGCCAACGTCCTGACTTTC
j_call: TRBJ2-7; d_call: TRBD1; clone_size: NA; v_call: TRBV7-2; cdr3_aa: CASSLNPRTGDQYF; cdr3_nt: TGTGCCAGCAGCTTAAACCCCAGGACAGGCGATCAGTACTTC
j_call: TRBJ1-2; d_call: NA; clone_size: many; v_call: TRBV5-1; cdr3_aa: CASSLDSYYGYTF; cdr3_nt: TGCGCCAGCAGCCTGGACAGCTACTATGGCTACACCTTC
j_call: TRBJ2-7; d_call: NA; clone_size: many; v_call: TRBV28; cdr3_aa: CASSLSGTARGEQYF; cdr3_nt: TGTGCCAGCAGTTTATCCGGGACAGCGCGGGGCGAGCAGTACTTC
j_call: TRBJ2-5; d_call: NA; clone_size: many; v_call: TRBV27; cdr3_aa: CASSLYFQETQYF; cdr3_nt: TGTGCCAGCAGTTTATACTTCCAAGAGACCCAGTACTTC
j_call: TRBJ2-7; d_call: NA; clone_size: NA; v_call: TRBV27; cdr3_aa: CASIFLRGVTYEQYF; cdr3_nt: TGTGCCAGCATTTTCCTCAGGGGCGTAACCTACGAGCAGTACTTC
j_call: TRBJ1-1; d_call: NA; clone_size: many; v_call: TRBV27; cdr3_aa: CASSLSARRQWDSDTEAFF; cdr3_nt: TGTGCCAGCAGTTTATCCGCCCGGAGACAATGGGATTCCGACACTGAAGCTTTCTTT
j_call: TRBJ1-2; d_call: NA; clone_size: many; v_call: TRBV28; cdr3_aa: CASSLIATYGYTF; cdr3_nt: TGTGCCAGCAGTTTAATAGCTACTTATGGCTACACCTTC
j_call: TRBJ1-2; d_call: TRBD1; clone_size: once; v_call: TRBV13; cdr3_aa: CASSIFQGVYGYTF; cdr3_nt: TGTGCCAGCAGCATTTTCCAGGGGGTTTATGGCTACACCTTC
j_call: TRBJ2-7; d_call: TRBD2; clone_size: many; v_call: TRBV28; cdr3_aa: CASTPGEGYQGEQYF; cdr3_nt: TGTGCCAGCACTCCGGGGGAGGGTTATCAAGGCGAGCAGTACTTC
j_call: TRBJ1-2; d_call: NA; clone_size: NA; v_call: TRBV28; cdr3_aa: CASTPGRPANYGYTF; cdr3_nt: TGTGCCAGCACCCCGGGGCGCCCCGCTAACTATGGCTACACCTTC
j_call: TRBJ2-7; d_call: TRBD2; clone_size: many; v_call: TRBV7-6; cdr3_aa: CASSLLAGGDYEQYF; cdr3_nt: TGTGCCAGCAGCTTACTAGCGGGAGGGGACTACGAGCAGTACTTC
j_call: TRBJ2-3; d_call: TRBD2; clone_size: many; v_call: TRBV7-9; cdr3_aa: CASSLAGGADTQYF; cdr3_nt: TGTGCCAGCAGCTTAGCGGGGGGGGCAGATACGCAGTATTTT
j_call: TRBJ2-2; d_call: NA; clone_size: few; v_call: TRBV10-1; cdr3_aa: CASSVRNTGELFF; cdr3_nt: TGCGCCAGCAGTGTGCGGAACACCGGGGAGCTGTTTTTT
j_call: TRBJ2-1; d_call: TRBD2; clone_size: many; v_call: TRBV25-1; cdr3_aa: CASSENNPSGRAYNEQFF; cdr3_nt: TGTGCCAGCAGTGAAAATAATCCTAGCGGGAGGGCCTACAATGAGCAGTTCTTC
j_call: TRBJ2-7; d_call: NA; clone_size: many; v_call: TRBV19; cdr3_aa: CASSVSGFSYEQYF; cdr3_nt: TGTGCCAGTAGTGTTAGCGGATTCTCCTACGAGCAGTACTTC
j_call: TRBJ2-5; d_call: NA; clone_size: NA; v_call: TRBV5-4; cdr3_aa: CASSLDGVQETQYF; cdr3_nt: TGTGCCAGCAGCTTGGATGGGGTCCAAGAGACCCAGTACTTC
j_call: TRBJ1-5; d_call: NA; clone_size: many; v_call: TRBV20-1; cdr3_aa: CSARDHGYSNQPQHF; cdr3_nt: TGCAGTGCTAGAGACCACGGGTATAGCAATCAGCCCCAGCATTTT
j_call: TRBJ1-2; d_call: NA; clone_size: NA; v_call: TRBV20-1; cdr3_aa: CSASRAQEDGITF; cdr3_nt: TGCAGTGCTTCCCGGGCCCAAGAGGATGGCATCACCTTC
j_call: TRBJ2-7; d_call: NA; clone_size: NA; v_call: TRBV20-1; cdr3_aa: CSAMEQRPNSYEQYF; cdr3_nt: TGCAGTGCTATGGAACAGCGTCCCAACTCCTACGAGCAGTACTTC
j_call: TRBJ2-7; d_call: NA; clone_size: many; v_call: TRBV3-1; cdr3_aa: CASSLSGYEQYF; cdr3_nt: TGTGCCAGCAGCCTCAGTGGTTACGAGCAGTACTTC
j_call: TRBJ1-3; d_call: NA; clone_size: many; v_call: TRBV2; cdr3_aa: CASSETGNTIYF; cdr3_nt: TGTGCCAGCAGTGAAACTGGAAACACCATATATTTT
j_call: TRBJ2-7; d_call: TRBD2; clone_size: NA; v_call: TRBV11-2; cdr3_aa: CASSLKEAGGSYEQYF; cdr3_nt: TGTGCCAGCAGCTTAAAAGAGGCGGGAGGCTCCTACGAGCAGTACTTC
j_call: TRBJ1-5; d_call: NA; clone_size: few; v_call: TRBV19; cdr3_aa: CASSIRVPEQPQHF; cdr3_nt: TGTGCCAGTAGTATAAGGGTCCCGGAGCAGCCCCAGCATTTT
j_call: TRBJ1-5; d_call: NA; clone_size: NA; v_call: TRBV5-5; cdr3_aa: CASSLVVTVNQPQHF; cdr3_nt: TGTGCCAGCAGCTTGGTGGTGACAGTGAATCAGCCCCAACATTTT
j_call: TRBJ2-2; d_call: TRBD1; clone_size: NA; v_call: TRBV12-3/TRBV12-4; cdr3_aa: CASSSFRRQGNTGELFF; cdr3_nt: TGTGCCAGCAGCTCCTTCAGGAGACAGGGGAACACCGGGGAGCTGTTTTTT
j_call: TRBJ1-1; d_call: NA; clone_size: few; v_call: TRBV18; cdr3_aa: CASSPVGDTEAFF; cdr3_nt: TGTGCCAGCTCACCGGTCGGGGACACTGAAGCTTTCTTT
j_call: TRBJ1-5; d_call: NA; clone_size: many; v_call: TRBV2; cdr3_aa: CASSSGLNQPQHF; cdr3_nt: TGTGCCAGCAGTTCAGGTTTGAATCAGCCCCAGCATTTT
j_call: TRBJ2-5; d_call: NA; clone_size: many; v_call: TRBV18; cdr3_aa: CASSSKGDPLQETQYF; cdr3_nt: TGTGCCAGCTCATCGAAGGGGGACCCGTTACAAGAGACCCAGTACTTC
j_call: TRBJ2-3; d_call: NA; clone_size: few; v_call: TRBV24-1; cdr3_aa: CATSYLFTDTQYF; cdr3_nt: TGTGCCACCAGTTATTTGTTTACAGATACGCAGTACTTT
j_call: TRBJ2-3; d_call: NA; clone_size: many; v_call: TRBV4-1; cdr3_aa: CASMGGSGLNTDTQYF; cdr3_nt: TGCGCCAGCATGGGGGGATCGGGACTCAACACAGATACGCAGTATTTT
j_call: TRBJ1-2; d_call: TRBD1; clone_size: many; v_call: TRBV20-1; cdr3_aa: CSARDKGQGDGYTF; cdr3_nt: TGCAGTGCTAGAGATAAGGGACAGGGTGACGGCTACACCTTC
j_call: TRBJ2-1; d_call: NA; clone_size: many; v_call: TRBV30; cdr3_aa: CAWSLEGVEQFF; cdr3_nt: TGTGCCTGGAGTCTGGAGGGAGTTGAGCAGTTCTTC
j_call: TRBJ2-7; d_call: NA; clone_size: many; v_call: TRBV7-8; cdr3_aa: CASSLSPDDEQYF; cdr3_nt: TGTGCCAGCAGCCTAAGCCCGGACGACGAGCAGTACTTC
j_call: TRBJ1-2; d_call: TRBD1; clone_size: NA; v_call: TRBV24-1; cdr3_aa: CATSETGTDYYGYTF; cdr3_nt: TGTGCCACCAGTGAAACCGGGACAGACTACTATGGCTACACCTTC
j_call: TRBJ2-2; d_call: NA; clone_size: medium-sized; v_call: TRBV12-3/TRBV12-4; cdr3_aa: CASLNRQANTGELFF; cdr3_nt: TGTGCCAGCCTAAATCGACAGGCGAACACCGGGGAGCTGTTTTTT
j_call: TRBJ2-7; d_call: TRBD2; clone_size: few; v_call: TRBV27; cdr3_aa: CASSLSGTSGSSYEQYF; cdr3_nt: TGTGCCAGCAGTTTATCCGGGACTAGCGGGAGTTCCTACGAGCAGTACTTC
j_call: TRBJ2-3; d_call: NA; clone_size: many; v_call: TRBV12-3/TRBV12-4; cdr3_aa: CASSFSRHRADTQYF; cdr3_nt: TGTGCCAGCAGTTTTTCCCGCCATAGGGCAGATACGCAGTATTTT
j_call: TRBJ2-2; d_call: TRBD1; clone_size: NA; v_call: TRBV5-4; cdr3_aa: CASSRDRGNTGELFF; cdr3_nt: TGTGCCAGCAGTCGTGACAGGGGCAACACCGGGGAGCTGTTTTTT
j_call: TRBJ2-2; d_call: TRBD1; clone_size: few; v_call: TRBV20-1; cdr3_aa: CSARRGGTTGEPFF; cdr3_nt: TGCAGTGCTAGACGAGGGGGCACCACCGGGGAGCCGTTTTTT
j_call: TRBJ2-2; d_call: NA; clone_size: once; v_call: TRBV11-2; cdr3_aa: CASILHLGPNTGELFF; cdr3_nt: TGTGCCAGCATCTTACATCTGGGTCCGAACACCGGGGAGCTGTTTTTT
j_call: TRBJ2-3; d_call: NA; clone_size: many; v_call: TRBV14; cdr3_aa: CASTPTGAREGASSTDTQYF; cdr3_nt: TGTGCCAGCACCCCGACAGGGGCCCGGGAGGGCGCCTCCAGCACAGATACGCAGTATTTT
j_call: TRBJ1-1; d_call: NA; clone_size: many; v_call: TRBV6-1; cdr3_aa: CASSEWTDTEAFF; cdr3_nt: TGTGCCAGCAGTGAATGGACAGACACTGAAGCTTTCTTT
j_call: TRBJ2-7; d_call: TRBD1; clone_size: medium-sized; v_call: TRBV6-1; cdr3_aa: CASSLGQGVSYEQYF; cdr3_nt: TGTGCCAGCAGTTTGGGACAGGGGGTCTCCTACGAGCAGTACTTC